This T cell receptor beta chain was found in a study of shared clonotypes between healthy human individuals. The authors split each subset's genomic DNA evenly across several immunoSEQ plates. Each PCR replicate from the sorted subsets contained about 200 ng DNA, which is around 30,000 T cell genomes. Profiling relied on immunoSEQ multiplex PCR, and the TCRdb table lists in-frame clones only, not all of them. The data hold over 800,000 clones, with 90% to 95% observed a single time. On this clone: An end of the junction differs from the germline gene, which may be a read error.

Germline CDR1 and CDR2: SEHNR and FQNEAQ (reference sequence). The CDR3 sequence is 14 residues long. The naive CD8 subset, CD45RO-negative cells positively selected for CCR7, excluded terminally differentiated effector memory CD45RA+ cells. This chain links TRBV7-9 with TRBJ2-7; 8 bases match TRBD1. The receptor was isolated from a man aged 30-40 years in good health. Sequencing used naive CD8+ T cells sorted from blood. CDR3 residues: CASSQDRGSYEQYF. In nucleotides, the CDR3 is TGCGCCAGCAGCCAAGACAGGGGCTCCTACGAGCAGTACTTC.